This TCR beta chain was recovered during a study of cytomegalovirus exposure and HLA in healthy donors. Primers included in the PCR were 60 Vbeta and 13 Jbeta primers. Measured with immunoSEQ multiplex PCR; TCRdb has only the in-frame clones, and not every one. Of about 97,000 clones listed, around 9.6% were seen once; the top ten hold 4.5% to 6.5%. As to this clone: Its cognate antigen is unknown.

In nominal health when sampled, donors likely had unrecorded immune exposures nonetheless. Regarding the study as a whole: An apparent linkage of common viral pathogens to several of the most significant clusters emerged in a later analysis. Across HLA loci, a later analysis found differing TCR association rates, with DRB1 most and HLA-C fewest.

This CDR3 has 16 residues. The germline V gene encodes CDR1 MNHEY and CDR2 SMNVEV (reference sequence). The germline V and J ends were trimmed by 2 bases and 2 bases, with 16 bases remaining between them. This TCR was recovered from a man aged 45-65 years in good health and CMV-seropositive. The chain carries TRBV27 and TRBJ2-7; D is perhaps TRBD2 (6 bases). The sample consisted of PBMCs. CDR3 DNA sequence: TGTGCCAGCAGTTTAGCATCCGGGAGCCTTACCTACGAGCAGTACTTC. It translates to CASSLASGSLTYEQYF.